Described below is a single T cell receptor beta chain sequence and its context. Its antigen is as yet unknown. The CDR3 spans 16 residues. Between the trimmed V and J ends, which lost 5 bases and 0 bases, there was a span of 13 bases. In germline, CDR1 is SGHTA, CDR2 FQGTGA. This entry belongs to a study of stem cell transplantation in POMP-related autoinflammatory disease. General observations from the study: Unique TRB V-J gene pairings were limited in number in patients with PRAID.

Assay: immunoSEQ multiplex PCR; the TCRdb copy retains only in-frame clones and omits some. Of some 65,000 clones in the sample, more than 75% were seen once. This sequence joins TRBV7-3 and TRBJ2-2; D possibly corresponds to TRBD2 (5 bases). This specimen was CD4+ T cells from PBMCs, taken after stem cell transplantation. This receptor was identified in a human patient with POMP-related autoinflammation and immune dysregulation (PRAID). The graft donor may have contributed some T cells. The CDR3 DNA reads as TGTGCCAGCAGCAAAGAAGCGGTAACGAACACCGGGGAGCTGTTTTTT. This sequence encodes CASSKEAVTNTGELFF. The full variable domain, with the rest looked up from reference TRBV7-3 and TRBJ2-2, is GAGVSQTPSNKVTEKGKYVELRCDPISGHTALYWYRQSLGQGPEFLIYFQGTGAADDSGLPNDRFFAVRPEGSVSTLKIQRTERGDSAVYLCASSKEAVTNTGELFFGEGSRLTVL.